These T cell receptor beta chains were read from a single sample in a study of T cells expressing NK-cell markers. TCRdb reprocessed the 5' RACE reads and keeps a single row for each CDR3 protein, giving no DNA. Recorded for this sample: about 390,000 distinct CDR3 sequences. Sequencing was performed on blood T cells: a sorted CD56 or NKG2C T cell subset, CD4+ or CD8+ T cells, or bulk PBMC T cells (not recorded which). All receptors come from a woman aged 45-65 years in good health. The CDR3 runs from the conserved cysteine through the conserved F or W. The order of the fields is J gene, V gene, CDR3 protein.

j_call: TRBJ2-3; v_call: TRBV5-1; cdr3_aa: CASSRGGTDTQYF
j_call: TRBJ2-5; v_call: TRBV11-3; cdr3_aa: CASTLRSLAEPETQYF
j_call: TRBJ2-1; v_call: TRBV6-4; cdr3_aa: CASSAGTLNEQFF
j_call: TRBJ2-1; v_call: TRBV14; cdr3_aa: CASSHRLAGLSYNEQFF
j_call: TRBJ2-1; v_call: TRBV7-7; cdr3_aa: CASSRSGPQANEQFF
j_call: TRBJ2-2; v_call: TRBV29-1; cdr3_aa: CSVRTSSLVGELFF
j_call: TRBJ2-2; v_call: TRBV2; cdr3_aa: CASSERGAGGPQGGELFF
j_call: TRBJ2-7; v_call: TRBV4-1; cdr3_aa: CASSQVDRNEQYF
j_call: TRBJ1-1; v_call: TRBV11-2; cdr3_aa: CASSLTFLRVVREGKNTEAFF
j_call: TRBJ1-2; v_call: TRBV20-1; cdr3_aa: CSASRGVEGYTF
j_call: TRBJ2-2; v_call: TRBV7-8; cdr3_aa: CAHGGGTRFAGELFF
j_call: TRBJ2-5; v_call: TRBV4-2; cdr3_aa: CASSQVGVDSVQTQYF
j_call: TRBJ2-5; v_call: TRBV29-1; cdr3_aa: CSVEDRAQETQYF
j_call: TRBJ2-1; v_call: TRBV3-1; cdr3_aa: CASSPQTTKLFF
j_call: TRBJ2-7; v_call: TRBV5-1; cdr3_aa: CASSPDLIAGEQYF